This T cell receptor beta chain stems from a study of T cell responses to AZD1222 COVID-19 vaccine. The CDR3 consists of 17 residues. Germline CDR1 KGHDR, CDR2 SFDVKD. The V gene lost 1 base and the J gene lost 0 bases, with 13 bases spanning the gap. Sequenced by immunoSEQ multiplex PCR; TCRdb stores in-frame clones only, minus some. The table shows roughly 99,000 clones, with around nine tenths occurring only once. With regard to this clone: Its cognate antigen is unknown.

General study results and limits: Repertoires were collected only later (after the peak T cell response had occurred).

The input for sequencing was peripheral blood, taken on day 0 of AZD1222 vaccination. The TCR originated in an adult in good health. This chain links TRBV24-1 with TRBJ2-3; D unresolved. CDR3 in amino acids: CATSDFIGPFSTDTQYF. The CDR3 bases are TGTGCCACCAGTGATTTTATCGGGCCCTTCAGCACAGATACGCAGTATTTT.